This TCR beta chain was profiled in a study of spatial heterogeneity in lung cancer. The wider study: Strongly correlated with TCR transcript counts in tumor regions was a T cell module score, which was a transcriptional module score calculated from matched bulk RNA-seq. Study results and caveats: For expanded intratumoral alpha and beta TCRs, counts tracked tumor mutation counts.

The CDR3 runs 13 residues. V shed 8 bases and J shed 7 bases, with 12 bases lying between them. CDR1 MNHEY and CDR2 SVGAGI come from the germline V gene. TCRdb redid the calling of the 5' RACE reads with MiXCR, one entry per CDR3 protein. The sample records 2,500 to 3,500 distinct CDR3 sequences, 10% to 15% being singletons. By frequency in the sample, this clonotype is medium-sized (0.01 to 0.1%). Its target is not known. Time point denoted: sample taken at primary tumor resection. Researchers sequenced whole RNA taken from tumor, nontumor lung or frozen PBMC without sorting. The V call is TRBV6-5, the J call TRBJ1-6; a weak D match, TRBD1 (5 bases). The sample in question was lung tumor tissue, obtained at surgery. The clonotype comes from a male donor with early-stage non-small cell lung cancer. DNA for the CDR3: TGTGCCAGCCAAGGGGTTCGGAATTCACCCCTCCACTTT. Translated, it gives CASQGVRNSPLHF.